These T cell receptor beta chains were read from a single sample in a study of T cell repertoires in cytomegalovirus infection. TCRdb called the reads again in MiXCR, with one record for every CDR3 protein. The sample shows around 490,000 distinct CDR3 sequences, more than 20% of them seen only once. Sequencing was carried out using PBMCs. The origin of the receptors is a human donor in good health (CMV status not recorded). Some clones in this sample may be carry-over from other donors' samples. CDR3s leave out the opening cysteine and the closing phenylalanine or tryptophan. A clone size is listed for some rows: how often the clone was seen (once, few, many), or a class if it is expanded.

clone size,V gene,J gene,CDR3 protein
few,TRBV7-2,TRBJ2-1,ASSLQRNEQF
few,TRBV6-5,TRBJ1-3,ASSRTGEQNTIY
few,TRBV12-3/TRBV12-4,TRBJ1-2,ASSYGHRPNYGYT
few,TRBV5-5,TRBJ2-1,ASSLSGYRGDEQF
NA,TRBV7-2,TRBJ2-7,ASTPRGHANEQY
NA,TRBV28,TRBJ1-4,ASSRPAGGNEKLF
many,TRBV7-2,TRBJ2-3,ASSRGLAGVDTQY
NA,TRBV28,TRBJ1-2,ASSTGIYGYT
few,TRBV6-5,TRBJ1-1,ASSYSTQGYTEAF
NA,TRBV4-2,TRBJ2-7,ASKTQETAGGEQY
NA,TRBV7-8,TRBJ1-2,ASSLRLATLT
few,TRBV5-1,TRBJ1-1,ASSFDAGGNTEAF
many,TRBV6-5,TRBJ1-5,ASSYSSNHNQPQH
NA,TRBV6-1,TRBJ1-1,ASSLTGGVNTEAF
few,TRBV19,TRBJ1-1,ASSSGHKTEAF
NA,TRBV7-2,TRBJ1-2,ASSFRVAYGYT
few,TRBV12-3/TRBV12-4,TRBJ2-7,ASSPRLAGGGSEQY
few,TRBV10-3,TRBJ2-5,ATSVGQQETQY
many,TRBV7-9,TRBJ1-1,ASSHRTPEAF
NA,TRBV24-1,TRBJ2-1,ATSDLGTSGDNEQF
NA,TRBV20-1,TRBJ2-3,SAPGLGTDTQY
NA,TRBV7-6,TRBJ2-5,ASSPSGTPQY
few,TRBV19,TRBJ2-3,ASSRLAERTDTQY
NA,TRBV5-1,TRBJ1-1,ASSFDRGEAF
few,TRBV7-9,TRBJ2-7,ASSLESGSPGEQY
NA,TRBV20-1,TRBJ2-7,SARDRRGYEQY
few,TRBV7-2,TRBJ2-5,ASRSGLLTQETQY
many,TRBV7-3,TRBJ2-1,ASSRSPPFSGSLYNEQF